These 2 T cell receptor beta chains originate from one sample sequenced in a study of shared clonotypes between healthy human individuals. Produced via immunoSEQ multiplex PCR; TCRdb's table is partial and in-frame only. The sample consists of fewer than 1.6 million clones, 98% to 99% of them appearing once. Sequenced material: naive CD4+ T cells sorted from blood. Subset of the sample: CD45RA+ positively selected. All receptors come from a man aged 25 to 45 in good health.

This chain uses TRBV10-3 with TRBJ2-2; 8 bases line up with TRBD1. The CDR3 runs 14 residues. Germline V gene sequence: CDR1 ENHRY, CDR2 SYGVKD. V gave up 8 bases and J gave up 6 bases; unmatched junction bases: 8. CDR3 DNA: TGTGCCATCCGGCAGGGGGCGAAGGCCGGGGAGCTGTTTTTT. This sequence encodes CAIRQGAKAGELFF.

The rearrangement joins TRBV2 to TRBJ1-4, with 7 bases fitting TRBD1. The germline gives CDR1 SNHLY, CDR2 FYNNEI. The J segment lost 8 bases and the V segment lost 9 bases, leaving 6 bases of the junction unmatched. The CDR3 length is 12 residues. CDR3 in amino acids: CASRQGEEKLFF. The DNA of the CDR3 is TGTGCCAGTCGACAGGGTGAGGAAAAACTGTTTTTT.